Below, 6 T cell receptor beta chains from the same sample are listed, as sequenced in a study of blood T cell repertoires in COVID-19. This table comes from immunoSEQ multiplex PCR, and its TCRdb copy is limited to in-frame clones, with some not included. The table lists 30,000 to 40,000 clones, 80% to 90% of them singletons, with around 1.6% in the top ten. Material for sequencing was peripheral blood. The receptors shown here come from a man between 60 and 75 years old with COVID-19, enrolled during active disease.

This rearrangement joins TRBV5-4 to TRBJ2-7; possibly TRBD1 for D (5 bases). Germline values: CDR1 SGHNT, CDR2 YYREEE (reference sequence). CDR3 length: 14 residues. Trimming removed 0 bases from V and 3 bases from J, with 10 bases in between. CDR3 in amino acids: CASSLEPDNYEQYF. Here the CDR3 DNA reads TGTGCCAGCAGCTTGGAGCCGGACAACTACGAGCAGTACTTC. The full variable domain, its missing parts supplied by reference TRBV5-4 and TRBJ2-7, is ETGVTQSPTHLIKTRGQQVTLRCSSQSGHNTVSWYQQALGQGPQFIFQYYREEENGRGNFPPRFSGLQFPNYSSELNVNALELDDSALYLCASSLEPDNYEQYFGPGTRLTVT.

This rearrangement joins TRBV6-2 or TRBV6-3 to TRBJ1-1; no clear D. The germline V gene encodes CDR1 MNHEY and CDR2 SVGEGT. This CDR3 spans 12 amino acids. V dropped 6 bases and J dropped 6 bases, with 11 bases sitting between them. CDR3 DNA: TGTGCCAGCAGCACGAGTCGGGCTGAAGCTTTCTTT. Translating gives CASSTSRAEAFF.

This clone was seen only once. V gene TRBV7-6 combines with J gene TRBJ1-5, with a tentative D call TRBD1 (5 bases). The CDR3 runs to 12 residues. CDR1 and CDR2 from the germline V gene are SGHVS and FNYEAQ. Trimming took 5 bases from V and 5 from J, leaving 7 bases between them. This chain's CDR3 is CASSPRDQPQHF. CDR3 in DNA: TGTGCCAGCAGCCCCAGGGATCAGCCCCAGCATTTT.

This clone is a singleton in its sample. V and J are TRBV12-3 or TRBV12-4 and TRBJ1-3; D is ambiguous. The CDR3 consists of 13 residues. V lost 1 base to trimming and J lost 2 bases, with 3 bases between them. In DNA, the CDR3 is TGTGCCAGCAGTTTAGGAGCTGGAAACACCATATATTTT. It encodes CASSLGAGNTIYF.

The CDR3 reads CASSDPGGYYEQYF. CDR3 bases: TGTGCCAGCAGTGACCCAGGGGGCTACTACGAGCAGTACTTC. This chain connects TRBV2 to TRBJ2-7; 8 nucleotides line up with TRBD1. This CDR3 is built from 14 residues. CDR1 is SNHLY and CDR2 is FYNNEI in the germline V gene. The V segment lost 3 bases and the J segment 3 bases; nucleotides outside the gene matches: 4.

The V and J genes are TRBV5-1 and TRBJ2-7, with TRBD1 matching 8 bases. Germline CDR1 is SGHRS and CDR2 is YFSETQ. Germline trimming cut 4 bases from V and 6 bases from J; bases unmatched to any gene: 6. The CDR3 runs to 13 residues. CDR3 amino acids: CASSPDRASEQYF. The CDR3 DNA reads as TGCGCCAGCAGCCCGGACAGGGCGAGCGAGCAGTACTTC.